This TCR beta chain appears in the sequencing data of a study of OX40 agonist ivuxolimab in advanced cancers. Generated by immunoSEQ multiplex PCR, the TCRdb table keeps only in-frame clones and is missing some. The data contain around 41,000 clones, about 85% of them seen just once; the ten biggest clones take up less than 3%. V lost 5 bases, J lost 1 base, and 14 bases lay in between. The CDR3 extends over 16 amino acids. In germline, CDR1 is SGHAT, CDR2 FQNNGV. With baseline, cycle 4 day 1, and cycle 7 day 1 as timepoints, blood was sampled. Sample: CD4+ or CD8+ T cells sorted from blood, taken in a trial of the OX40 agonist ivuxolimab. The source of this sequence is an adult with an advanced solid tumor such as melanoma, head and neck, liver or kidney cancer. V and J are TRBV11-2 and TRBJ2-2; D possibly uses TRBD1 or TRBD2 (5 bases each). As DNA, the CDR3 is TGTGCCAGCAGCCAACCGGGACGAGGGAACACCGGGGAGCTGTTTTTT. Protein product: CASSQPGRGNTGELFF.